This T cell receptor beta chain was found in a study of blood T cell repertoires in COVID-19 (dated by TCRdb to about 2020). As for the study more broadly: Samples covering the acute and convalescent phases of COVID-19 were provided by collaborators in the United States, Italy and Spain. The material from the prospective study consisted of cDNA or gDNA derived from T cells, B-cell-depleted T cells, or PBMCs. Deeply sampled blood TCRbeta repertoires from subjects exposed to, actively infected with, or recovered from COVID-19 were included in the dataset. The repertoires were made available in a free public database intended to serve as a resource for research on the immune response to SARS-CoV-2. The samples were drawn from the first 160 participants of the ongoing ImmuneRACE study and from 1,254 subjects provided by 6 global collaborators. A de-identified subject ID, COVID-19 status, age in years and sex were almost always included in the sample metadata. HLA class I and class II types, where available, came from metadata supplied by the sample provider rather than from assay-based typing. What the authors observed across the whole study: The amount of clinical and demographic metadata varied by source and participant and was provided uncurated.

Worth noting for this clone: Its binding antigen is unknown. Base qualities were left out, and no much larger clone turns up one base away.

Based on the germline V gene, the CDR1 and CDR2 sequences are MNHEY and SVGAGI. There are 16 amino acids in the CDR3, from cysteine to phenylalanine inclusive. The kept DNA is CDR3 alone, 48 bases in frame from the first base. Trimming takes 2 bases off V and 8 bases off J; junction bases not matched to a gene: 8. Whole blood was collected in K2EDTA tubes by collaborating institutions according to the institutions' own protocols. For TCRbeta analysis, collaborators shipped samples in one of three forms: frozen whole blood, isolated PBMCs, or DNA extracted from either of those sample types. The immunoSEQ Assay, a bias-controlled multiplex PCR, was used to amplify TCRbeta CDR3 regions from genomic DNA. The authors' analysis ran thus. Nucleated cell counts per sample were estimated from amplification of reference gene primers within the assay. To quantify the absolute abundance of each unique TCRbeta CDR3 rearrangement, sequence reads were collapsed and filtered. Productive Simpson clonality was computed per sample as the square root of Simpson's diversity index over productive rearrangements. Entries here come from immuneACCESS through TCRdb and include only in-frame sequences with V and J called. Some clones fail to appear in such tables; in the studies checked, an unresolved V gene covers under half of the shortfall, and the cause of the remainder is unknown. D and trimming were read from the DNA, whereas the V and J calls and clone size are those reported in that table. This sample holds roughly 140,000 clones; roughly 86% were observed only once. Less than 6.5% of the sample lies in the top ten.

This sequence was found in a human donor in a cohort sampled during active COVID-19. The V gene is TRBV6-5 and the J gene is TRBJ2-1; 11 central nucleotides agree with TRBD1. Sequences were obtained from peripheral blood. CDR3 region: CASSYRPGQGGDEQFF. At the DNA level, the sequence is TGTGCCAGCAGTTACCGACCGGGACAGGGGGGGGATGAGCAGTTCTTC.